This TCR beta chain is from a study of T cell responses to AZD1222 COVID-19 vaccine. Overall study findings and caveats: Spike-specific TCR breadth and depth went up after people got two AZD1222 doses. Donors in the cohort were predominantly white British and more often female, and clonal diversity was possibly underestimated. There were repertoire samples only from the period after the peak T cell response.

Only in-frame clones appear in the TCRdb table, and some are missing; sequencing was by immunoSEQ multiplex PCR. The sample has 100,000 to 120,000 clones, 86% seen once. A remark on this clone: As yet, its antigen is unknown.

The CDR3 runs to 16 residues. The V gene lost 0 bases and the J gene lost 3 bases, with 11 bases spanning the gap. Germline V gene data show CDR1 as SGHVS and CDR2 as FNYEAQ. This TCR was sampled from an adult in good health. Sequencing was performed on peripheral blood, taken on day 0 of AZD1222 vaccination. The chain couples TRBV7-6 to TRBJ1-4; no reliable D call. In nucleotides, the CDR3 is TGTGCCAGCAGCTTAGCGGCCCCTCCGGCTAATGAAAAACTGTTTTTT. Amino acid sequence: CASSLAAPPANEKLFF.